What follows is one T cell receptor beta chain and its context. The antigen is unknown. The V gene lost 6 bases and the J gene lost 0 bases, with 12 bases spanning the gap. Looked up from germline, CDR1 is SNHLY and CDR2 is FYNNEI. The CDR3 totals 15 residues. Both 60 Vbeta primers and 13 Jbeta primers went into the PCR. The table came from immunoSEQ multiplex PCR; TCRdb's copy has only in-frame clones and leaves some out. Among fewer than 200,000 clones listed, roughly 70% were seen once. This sample stems from a study of cytomegalovirus exposure and HLA in healthy donors. Study results and limitations: Researchers reported in a later analysis that common viral pathogens appeared linked to several top clusters. In a later analysis, DRB1 alleles had the most associated TCRs; HLA-C alleles the fewest. Immune exposure information comprised only CMV serostatus.

Sequencing was done on a sample of PBMCs. The receptor's source is a woman in her 30s in good health and CMV-seronegative. V gene TRBV2 combines with J gene TRBJ1-5; a weak D match, TRBD1 (5 bases). The CDR3 DNA reads TGTGCCAGCAGGGAGGGACGACATAGCAATCAGCCCCAGCATTTT. It translates to CASREGRHSNQPQHF. Together with reference TRBV2 and TRBJ1-5, the CDR3 gives the full variable domain: EPEVTQTPSHQVTQMGQEVILRCVPISNHLYFYWYRQILGQKVEFLVSFYNNEISEKSEIFDDQFSVERPDGSNFTLKIRSTKLEDSAMYFCASREGRHSNQPQHFGDGTRLSIL.